This TCR beta chain was observed in a study of blood T cell repertoires in COVID-19. About the study: Donors in the United States, Italy and Spain gave samples during acute or convalescent COVID-19.

Only in-frame clones appear in the TCRdb table, and some are missing; sequencing was by immunoSEQ multiplex PCR. The sample includes 300,000 or so clones, approximately 89% of them seen just once. This sequence originates from a woman between 25 and 40 years old who had recovered from COVID-19. Sequencing was carried out using peripheral blood.

Written as DNA, the CDR3 is TGTGCCAGCAGTTTGACGGGAGGTGACTATGGCTACACCTTC. This translates into CASSLTGGDYGYTF. V is TRBV28 and J is TRBJ1-2; D is ambiguous. In germline, CDR1 is MDHEN, CDR2 SYDVKM. CDR3 size: 14 residues. V shed 3 bases and J shed 3 bases, with 11 bases lying between them.